The TCR beta chain described here comes from a study of sequential checkpoint blockade in melanoma. Across the whole study: Arm A got nivolumab then ipilimumab; arm B the reverse, 1:1. Each arm's sequence ended with maintenance nivolumab.

Profiling relied on immunoSEQ multiplex PCR, and the TCRdb table lists in-frame clones only, not all of them. There are roughly 20,000 clones in the sample; around 83% occur only once, and 36% lies in the top ten. Treatment noted: randomized to nivolumab then ipilimumab (arm A) or the reverse (arm B). No patient had prior DNA-damaging chemotherapy. From thawed PBMCs, live CD3+CD8+ cells negative for CD19 and CD56 were sorted. Source: CD8+ T cells sorted from blood (inferred from file names), taken from a patient given nivolumab and ipilimumab in sequence. The sequence came from a human donor with melanoma.

Here the CDR3 DNA reads TGTGCCAGCAGTGCCAACTACGAGCAGTACTTC. This gives the protein CASSANYEQYF. J is TRBJ2-7 and V is TRBV25-1; D ambiguous. Trimming stripped 4 bases from V and 3 bases from J, with 4 bases between. The germline CDR1 and CDR2 sequences are MGHDK and SYGVNS. The CDR3 totals 11 residues.